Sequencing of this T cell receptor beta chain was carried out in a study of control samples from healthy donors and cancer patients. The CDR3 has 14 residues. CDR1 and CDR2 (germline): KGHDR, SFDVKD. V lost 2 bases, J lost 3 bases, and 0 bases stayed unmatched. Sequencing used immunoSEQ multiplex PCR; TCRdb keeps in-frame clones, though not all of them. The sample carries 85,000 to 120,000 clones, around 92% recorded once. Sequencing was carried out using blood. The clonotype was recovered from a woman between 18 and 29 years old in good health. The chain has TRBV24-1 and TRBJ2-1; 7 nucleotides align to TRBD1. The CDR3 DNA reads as TGTGCCACCAGTGATTACAGGGGCTACAATGAGCAGTTCTTC. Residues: CATSDYRGYNEQFF.